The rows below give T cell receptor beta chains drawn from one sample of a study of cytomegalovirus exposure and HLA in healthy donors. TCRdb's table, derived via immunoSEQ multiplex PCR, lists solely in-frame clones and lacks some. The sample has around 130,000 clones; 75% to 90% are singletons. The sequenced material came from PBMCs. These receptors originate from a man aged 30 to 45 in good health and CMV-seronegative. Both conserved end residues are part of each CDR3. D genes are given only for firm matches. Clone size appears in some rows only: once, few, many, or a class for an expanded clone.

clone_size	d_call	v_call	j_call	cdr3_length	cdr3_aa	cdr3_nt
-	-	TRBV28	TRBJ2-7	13	CASSYGRFYEQYF	TGTGCCAGCAGTTATGGGAGGTTCTACGAGCAGTACTTC
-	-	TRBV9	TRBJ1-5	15	CASSVGHGASQPQHF	TGTGCCAGCAGCGTAGGGCATGGAGCAAGTCAGCCCCAGCATTTT
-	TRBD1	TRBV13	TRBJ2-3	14	CASSERQGMNTQYF	TGTGCCAGCAGCGAGCGACAGGGAATGAATACGCAGTATTTT
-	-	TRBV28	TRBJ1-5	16	CASSLAGRGENQPQHF	TGTGCCAGCAGTTTAGCAGGACGGGGAGAAAATCAGCCCCAGCATTTT
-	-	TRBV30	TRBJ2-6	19	CAWSVRQERIPSGANGLTF	TGTGCCTGGAGTGTTAGGCAGGAGAGAATCCCCTCTGGGGCCAACGGCCTGACTTTC
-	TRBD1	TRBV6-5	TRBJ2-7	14	CASSLGQGAYEQYF	TGTGCCAGCAGTCTCGGACAGGGGGCGTACGAGCAGTACTTC
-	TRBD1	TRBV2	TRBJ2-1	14	CASRRQGGYNEQFF	TGTGCCAGCAGAAGACAGGGTGGATACAATGAGCAGTTCTTC
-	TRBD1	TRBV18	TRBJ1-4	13	CASSQGAEEKLFF	TGTGCCAGCTCACAGGGGGCAGAGGAAAAACTGTTTTTT
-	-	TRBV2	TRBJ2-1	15	CASSLLSAARDEQFF	TGTGCCAGCAGTCTTCTTAGCGCGGCGAGGGATGAGCAGTTCTTC
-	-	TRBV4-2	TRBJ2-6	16	CASSDNAGTGANGLTF	TGTGCCAGCAGCGACAATGCAGGTACTGGGGCCAACGGCCTGACTTTC
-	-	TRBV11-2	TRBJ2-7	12	CASSLDLYEQYF	TGTGCCAGCAGCTTAGATCTTTACGAGCAGTACTTC
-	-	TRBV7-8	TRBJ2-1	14	CASSPRVTYNEQFF	TGTGCCAGCAGCCCCCGGGTCACCTACAATGAGCAGTTCTTC
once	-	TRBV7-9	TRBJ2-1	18	CSSSPPVRGPAAYNEQFF	TGTTCCAGCAGCCCCCCGGTGCGGGGGCCCGCGGCCTACAATGAGCAGTTCTTC
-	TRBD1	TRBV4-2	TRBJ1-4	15	CASSSTGGTNEKLFF	TGTGCCAGCAGTTCTACAGGGGGCACTAATGAAAAACTGTTTTTT
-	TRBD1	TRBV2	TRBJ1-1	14	CASRGGQVLTEAFF	TGTGCCAGCAGAGGGGGACAGGTGCTGACTGAAGCTTTCTTT
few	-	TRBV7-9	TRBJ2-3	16	CASSFKRRIGGDTQYF	TGTGCCAGCAGCTTTAAGCGGCGGATAGGGGGAGATACGCAGTATTTT
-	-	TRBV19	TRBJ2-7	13	CASSIAAGPEQYF	TGTGCCAGTAGTATAGCGGCGGGGCCCGAGCAGTACTTC
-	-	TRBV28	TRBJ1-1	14	CASRSIGGNTEAFF	TGTGCCAGCAGGTCAATAGGAGGGAACACTGAAGCTTTCTTT
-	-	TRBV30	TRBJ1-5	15	CAWSVGHVSNQPQHF	TGTGCCTGGAGTGTGGGGCACGTTAGCAATCAGCCCCAGCATTTT
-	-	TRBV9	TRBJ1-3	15	CASSVASGTGNTIYF	TGTGCCAGCAGCGTAGCTTCAGGGACTGGAAACACCATATATTTT
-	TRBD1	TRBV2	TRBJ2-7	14	CASSPDRGDYEQYF	TGTGCCAGCAGTCCCGACAGGGGGGATTACGAGCAGTACTTC
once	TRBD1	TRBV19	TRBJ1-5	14	CDLSRQGRKGPQHF	TGTGACTTGTCAAGACAGGGGCGAAAAGGGCCCCAGCATTTT
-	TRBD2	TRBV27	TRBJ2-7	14	CASSLTPGGGEQYF	TGTGCCAGCAGTTTGACCCCGGGAGGGGGGGAGCAGTACTTC
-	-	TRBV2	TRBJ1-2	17	CASTRGRGGSVHYGYTF	TGTGCCAGCACCCGGGGGAGGGGGGGAAGTGTTCACTATGGCTACACCTTC